This section outlines one T cell receptor (beta chain) sequence together with its context. The antigen is undetermined. Samples came from healthy bone marrow donors. The PCR was carried out with 60 Vbeta primers and 13 Jbeta primers. Data came from immunoSEQ multiplex PCR; TCRdb stores just in-frame clones and leaves some out. This sample has tens of thousands of clones, with 70% to 80% found just once. V dropped 6 bases and J dropped 8 bases, with 8 bases sitting between them. This CDR3 is 11 amino acids long. From germline, CDR1 is DFQATT and CDR2 SNEGSKA (reference sequence). This sample was taken from a study of cytomegalovirus exposure and HLA in healthy donors. Across the whole study: From some 180 million T cells, an earlier analysis saw roughly 100 million unique TCR beta sequences.

General study points: The CMV antigen specificity of a few CMV-associated chains was confirmed through in vitro analysis. The authors enumerated under 200 TCR beta chains as linked to cytomegalovirus.

The sequenced sample was PBMCs. This clonotype was obtained from a woman between 25 and 40 years old in good health and CMV-seronegative. The chain uses TRBV20-1 and TRBJ1-6; D unresolved. The chain's CDR3 is CSATEYSPLHF. CDR3 coding DNA: TGCAGTGCAACAGAGTATTCACCCCTCCACTTT.